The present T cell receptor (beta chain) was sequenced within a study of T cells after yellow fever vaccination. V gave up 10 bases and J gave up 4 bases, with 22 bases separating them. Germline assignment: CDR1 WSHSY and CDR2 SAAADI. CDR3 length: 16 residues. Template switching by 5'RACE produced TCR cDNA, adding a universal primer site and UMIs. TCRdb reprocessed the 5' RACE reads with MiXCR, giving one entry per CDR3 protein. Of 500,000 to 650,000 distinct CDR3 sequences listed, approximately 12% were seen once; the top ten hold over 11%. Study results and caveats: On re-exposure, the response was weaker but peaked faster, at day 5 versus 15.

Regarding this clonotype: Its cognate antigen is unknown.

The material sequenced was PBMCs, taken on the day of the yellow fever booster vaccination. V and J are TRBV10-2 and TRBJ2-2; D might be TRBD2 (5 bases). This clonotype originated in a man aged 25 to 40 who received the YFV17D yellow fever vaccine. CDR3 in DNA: TGCGCCACCCTTTGGGAGCAAGGACGTAGCACCGGGGAGCTGTTTTTT. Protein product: CATLWEQGRSTGELFF.